A single sample gave rise to the 18 T cell receptor beta chains below, sequenced in a study of T cell responses to AZD1222 COVID-19 vaccine. TCRdb's copy holds only in-frame clones and misses some; the assay was immunoSEQ multiplex PCR. The sample has roughly 150,000 clones, roughly nine tenths seen once. The sequencing here drew on peripheral blood, taken 28 days after the second AZD1222 dose. Receptor source: an adult who received the AZD1222 COVID-19 vaccine.

This chain's CDR3 is CASSLQGIGNEKLFF. The CDR3 DNA follows: TGTGCCAGCTCACTGCAGGGGATAGGTAATGAAAAACTGTTTTTT. The genes are TRBV18 and TRBJ1-4; D possibly corresponds to TRBD1 (6 bases). This CDR3 region has 15 residues. V was cut by 4 bases and J by 4 bases, with 13 bases left in between. The V gene's germline CDR1 is KGHSH and CDR2 LQKENI.

The chain employs TRBV19 and TRBJ1-3; D uncertain. Trimming took 5 bases from V and 2 from J, leaving 10 bases between them. CDR3 size: 14 residues. CDR1 is LNHDA and CDR2 is SQIVND in the germline V gene (reference sequence). The CDR3 region is CASSQAPAGNTIYF. CDR3 in DNA: TGTGCCAGTAGTCAGGCGCCGGCTGGAAACACCATATATTTT.

The table lists this clone with a few counts. The chain recombines TRBV6-5 with TRBJ2-3, with 7 bases identical to TRBD2. The CDR3 spans 15 residues. V shed 6 bases, J shed 2 bases, and the junction held 8 bases outside the gene matches. Germline V gene lookup returns CDR1 MNHEY and CDR2 SVGAGI. The CDR3 reads CASSGLAGDTDTQYF. CDR3 DNA: TGTGCCAGCAGCGGATTAGCGGGCGACACAGATACGCAGTATTTT.

The chain joins TRBV3-1 (or the pseudogene TRBV3-2) to TRBJ1-3; D not certain. The CDR3 extends over 12 amino acids. The germline CDR1 and CDR2 sequences are LGHDT and YNNKEL (reference sequence). V shed 5 bases and J shed 2 bases, with 4 bases lying between them. CDR3 loop: CASSYTGNTIYF. The CDR3 bases are TGTGCCAGCAGCTACACTGGAAACACCATATATTTT.

The chain has TRBV15 and TRBJ2-5; D might be TRBD1 (6 bases). This CDR3 region has 16 residues. V lost 5 bases and J 0 bases, leaving 16 bases between the germline ends. Germline lookup yields CDR1 LNHNV and CDR2 YYDKDF (reference sequence). CDR3 protein: CATSLQTGFYQETQYF. The CDR3 DNA sequence: TGTGCCACCAGCCTGCAGACAGGTTTCTACCAAGAGACCCAGTACTTC.

The chain recombines TRBV29-1 with TRBJ1-1; D is possibly TRBD1 (5 bases). The germline V and J ends were trimmed by 6 bases and 6 bases, with 11 bases remaining between them. Germline-derived CDR1 and CDR2 are SQVTM and ANQGSEA. The CDR3 runs 11 residues. This CDR3 reads CSVGEGPEAFF. The DNA of the CDR3 is TGCAGCGTCGGAGAGGGACCTGAAGCTTTCTTT.

The chain recombines TRBV28 with TRBJ1-2; D unresolved. The ends were cut back, 3 bases at V and 3 bases at J, with 5 bases in the middle. The germline gives CDR1 MDHEN, CDR2 SYDVKM. The CDR3 totals 12 residues. As DNA, the CDR3 is TGTGCCAGCAGTTTTTTGGACTATGGCTACACCTTC. Translated: CASSFLDYGYTF.

V gene TRBV19 combines with J gene TRBJ1-5, with TRBD1 identical over 8 bases. V gave up 4 bases and J gave up 4 bases; unmatched junction bases: 9. The germline gives CDR1 LNHDA, CDR2 SQIVND (reference sequence). The CDR3 totals 16 residues. The CDR3 nucleotides are TGTGCCAGTAGTAAAGAAGGACAGGGTCGAAATCAGCCCCAGCATTTT. Its protein is CASSKEGQGRNQPQHF.

The V call is TRBV2, the J call TRBJ2-5; a possible D gene is TRBD1 (5 bases). Trimming stripped 3 bases from V and 4 bases from J, with 12 bases between. The CDR3 runs 14 residues. Germline values: CDR1 SNHLY, CDR2 FYNNEI. The CDR3 loop is CASSDPWGGETQYF. In DNA, the CDR3 is TGTGCCAGCAGTGACCCATGGGGCGGAGAGACCCAGTACTTC.

This clone was counted a single time. The V gene is TRBV2, the J gene TRBJ1-2; D gene ambiguous. The ends were cut back, 4 bases at V and 6 bases at J, with 9 bases in the middle. The CDR3 runs to 12 residues. Germline V gives CDR1 SNHLY, CDR2 FYNNEI. The CDR3 DNA follows: TGTGCCAGCAGTGGTCAGGTGCATGGCTACACCTTC. Protein sequence: CASSGQVHGYTF. Combining the CDR3 with reference TRBV2 and TRBJ1-2 gives the whole variable domain EPEVTQTPSHQVTQMGQEVILRCVPISNHLYFYWYRQILGQKVEFLVSFYNNEISEKSEIFDDQFSVERPDGSNFTLKIRSTKLEDSAMYFCASSGQVHGYTFGSGTRLTVV.

V gene TRBV5-1 combines with J gene TRBJ2-3; TRBD2 agrees at 10 bases. In germline, CDR1 is SGHRS, CDR2 YFSETQ. The CDR3 spans 14 residues. V shed 5 bases and J 6 bases; nucleotides not matched to a gene: 6. The CDR3 loop is CASSSGGIMDTQYF. The CDR3 DNA reads TGCGCCAGCAGTAGCGGGGGGATTATGGATACGCAGTATTTT.

This rearrangement joins TRBV11-2 to TRBJ2-7; D tentatively fits TRBD1 or TRBD2 (5 bases each). Germline V lookup: CDR1 SGHAT, CDR2 FQNNGV. The CDR3 has 15 amino acids. Trimming shortened V by 5 bases and J by 3 bases, and 17 bases separated the two germline ends. CDR3 sequence reads: CASSRGEGRDYEQYF. CDR3 nucleotide sequence: TGTGCCAGCAGCAGGGGTGAGGGACGGGACTACGAGCAGTACTTC.

This clone showed up just a few times. The J gene is TRBJ1-6, the V gene TRBV4-1; D perhaps matches TRBD1 (5 bases). Germline CDR1 MGHRA, CDR2 YSYEKL. V was trimmed by 3 bases and J by 14 bases, leaving 23 bases between them. The CDR3 runs to 16 residues. The CDR3 protein is CASSQVDLRGRNSLHF. DNA of the CDR3: TGCGCCAGCAGCCAGGTGGATCTGAGGGGTAGGAACTCCCTCCACTTT.

This chain links TRBV4-1 with TRBJ1-2; D remains ambiguous. There are 15 residues in the CDR3. Germline CDR1 MGHRA, CDR2 YSYEKL. Trimming cost V 3 bases and J 1 base, with 12 bases left between them. CDR3 loop: CASSQSLGGNYGYTF. The DNA of the CDR3 is TGCGCCAGCAGCCAGAGCCTGGGAGGTAACTATGGCTACACCTTC.

The rearrangement joins TRBV11-3 to TRBJ1-2; perhaps TRBD1 as D (6 bases). The germline CDR1 and CDR2 sequences are SGHNT and YENEEA. The CDR3 covers 14 residues. The V end lost 9 bases, the J end lost 4 bases, and 18 bases lay between the germline ends. The CDR3 region has the DNA TGTGCCAGTGTTTCGGGGGGACACTCCTATGGCTACACCTTC. Its protein is CASVSGGHSYGYTF.

CDR3 nucleotide sequence: TGCGCCAGCAGTGAGTGGATAGGGGGATCCCACGAGCAGTACTTC. This codes for CASSEWIGGSHEQYF. The chain has TRBV10-1 and TRBJ2-7, with D perhaps matching TRBD1 (6 bases). The CDR3 contains 15 residues. Trimming stripped 1 base from V and 5 bases from J, with 15 bases between. In germline, CDR1 is WNHNN, CDR2 SYGVQD (reference sequence).

In its sample, this clone was seen once. The chain is built from TRBV19 and TRBJ1-6; D is perhaps TRBD1 (6 bases). Germline CDR1 LNHDA, CDR2 SQIVND (reference sequence). CDR3 length: 17 residues. Trimming cost V 5 bases and J 2 bases, with 16 bases left between them. This CDR3 is CASSAGWGLAYNSPLHF. The DNA for the CDR3 is TGTGCCAGTAGTGCCGGTTGGGGGCTGGCCTATAATTCACCCCTCCACTTT.

The gene calls are TRBV4-3 and TRBJ2-1; the match to TRBD2 covers 10 bases. The CDR3 runs to 18 residues. Losses at the gene ends were 4 bases for V and 2 bases for J; bases not matched to a gene: 11. Germline CDR1 is LGHNA and CDR2 is YSLEER. CDR3 nucleotides: TGCGCCAGCAGCCGATTTACCCCTAGCGGGGGAACCTACAATGAGCAGTTCTTC. This sequence encodes CASSRFTPSGGTYNEQFF.